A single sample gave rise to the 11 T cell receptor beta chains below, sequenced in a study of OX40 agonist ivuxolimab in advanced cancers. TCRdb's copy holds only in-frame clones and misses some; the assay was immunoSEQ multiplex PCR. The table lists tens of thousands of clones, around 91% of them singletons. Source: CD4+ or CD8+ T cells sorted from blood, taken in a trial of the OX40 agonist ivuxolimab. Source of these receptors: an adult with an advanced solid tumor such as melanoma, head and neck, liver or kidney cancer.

In DNA form, the CDR3 reads TGCGCCAGCAGCTGGACGGGAGGGCCGACAGATACGCAGTATTTT. This codes for CASSWTGGPTDTQYF. The genes are TRBV5-1 and TRBJ2-3; 8 nucleotides line up with TRBD2. With 3 bases clipped from V and 3 bases from J, the junction kept 6 bases outside the gene matches. The CDR3 totals 15 residues. Per germline, CDR1 SGHRS and CDR2 YFSETQ.

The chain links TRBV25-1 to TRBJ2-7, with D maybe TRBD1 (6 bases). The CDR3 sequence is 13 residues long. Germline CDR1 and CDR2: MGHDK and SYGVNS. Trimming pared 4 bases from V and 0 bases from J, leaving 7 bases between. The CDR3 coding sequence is TGTGCCAGCAGTGGGGACACCTCCTACGAGCAGTACTTC. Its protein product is CASSGDTSYEQYF.

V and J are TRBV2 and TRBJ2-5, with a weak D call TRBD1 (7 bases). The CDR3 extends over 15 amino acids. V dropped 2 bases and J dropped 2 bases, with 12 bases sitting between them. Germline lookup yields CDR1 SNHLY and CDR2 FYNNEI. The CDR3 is CASSEQGGKQETQYF. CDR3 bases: TGTGCCAGCAGTGAACAGGGGGGAAAACAAGAGACCCAGTACTTC.

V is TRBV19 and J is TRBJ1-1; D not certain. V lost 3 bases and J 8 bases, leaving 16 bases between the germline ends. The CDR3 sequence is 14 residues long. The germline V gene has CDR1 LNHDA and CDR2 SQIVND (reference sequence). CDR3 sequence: CASSMSTGLLEAFF. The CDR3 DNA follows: TGTGCCAGTAGTATGTCGACCGGGCTCTTAGAAGCTTTCTTT. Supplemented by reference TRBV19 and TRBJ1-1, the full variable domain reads DGGITQSPKYLFRKEGQNVTLSCEQNLNHDAMYWYRQDPGQGLRLIYYSQIVNDFQKGDIAEGYSVSREKKESFPLTVTSAQKNPTAFYLCASSMSTGLLEAFFGQGTRLTVV.

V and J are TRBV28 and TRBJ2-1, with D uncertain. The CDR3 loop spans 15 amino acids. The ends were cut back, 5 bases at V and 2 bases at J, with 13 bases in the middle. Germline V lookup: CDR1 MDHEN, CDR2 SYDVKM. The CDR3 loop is CASSRPAAPYNEQFF. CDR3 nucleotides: TGTGCCAGCAGTCGCCCTGCGGCGCCCTACAATGAGCAGTTCTTC.

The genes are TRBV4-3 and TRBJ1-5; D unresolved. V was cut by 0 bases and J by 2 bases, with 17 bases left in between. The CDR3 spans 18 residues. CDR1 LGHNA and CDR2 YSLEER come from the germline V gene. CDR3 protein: CASSQDPQPSIGNQPQHF. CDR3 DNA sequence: TGCGCCAGCAGCCAAGATCCCCAACCGAGTATTGGCAATCAGCCCCAGCATTTT.

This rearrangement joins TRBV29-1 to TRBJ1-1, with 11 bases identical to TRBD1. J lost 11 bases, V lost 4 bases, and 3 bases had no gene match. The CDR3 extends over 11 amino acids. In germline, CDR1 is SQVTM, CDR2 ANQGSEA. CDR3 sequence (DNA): TGCAGCGTTGGGACAGGGGGCGAGGCTTTCTTT. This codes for CSVGTGGEAFF.

CDR3 amino acids: CASSSPGQGYTEAFF. As DNA, the CDR3 is TGTGCCAGCAGTTCACCGGGACAGGGTTACACTGAAGCTTTCTTT. This chain links TRBV6-5 with TRBJ1-1; 9 bases are a match to TRBD1. With 4 bases clipped from V and 3 bases from J, the junction kept 6 bases outside the gene matches. The CDR3 is made up of 15 amino acids. Germline CDR1 and CDR2: MNHEY and SVGAGI.

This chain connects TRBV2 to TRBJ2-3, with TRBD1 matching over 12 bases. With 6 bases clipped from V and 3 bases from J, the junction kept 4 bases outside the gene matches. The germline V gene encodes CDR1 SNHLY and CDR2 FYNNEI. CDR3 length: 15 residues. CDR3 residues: CASRAGQGATDTQYF. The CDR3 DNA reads TGTGCCAGCAGGGCGGGACAGGGGGCAACAGATACGCAGTATTTT.

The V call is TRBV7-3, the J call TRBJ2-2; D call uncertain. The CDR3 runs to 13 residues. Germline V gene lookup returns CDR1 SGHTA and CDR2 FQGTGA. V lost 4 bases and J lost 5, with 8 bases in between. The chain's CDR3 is CASSSSTTGELFF. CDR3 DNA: TGTGCCAGCAGCTCCTCGACAACCGGGGAGCTGTTTTTT.

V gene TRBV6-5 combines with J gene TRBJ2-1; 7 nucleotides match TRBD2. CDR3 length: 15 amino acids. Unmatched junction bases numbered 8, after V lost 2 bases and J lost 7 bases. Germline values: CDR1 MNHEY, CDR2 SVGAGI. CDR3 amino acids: CASSYSGGTMNEQFF. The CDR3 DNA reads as TGTGCCAGCAGTTACAGTGGGGGGACTATGAATGAGCAGTTCTTC.